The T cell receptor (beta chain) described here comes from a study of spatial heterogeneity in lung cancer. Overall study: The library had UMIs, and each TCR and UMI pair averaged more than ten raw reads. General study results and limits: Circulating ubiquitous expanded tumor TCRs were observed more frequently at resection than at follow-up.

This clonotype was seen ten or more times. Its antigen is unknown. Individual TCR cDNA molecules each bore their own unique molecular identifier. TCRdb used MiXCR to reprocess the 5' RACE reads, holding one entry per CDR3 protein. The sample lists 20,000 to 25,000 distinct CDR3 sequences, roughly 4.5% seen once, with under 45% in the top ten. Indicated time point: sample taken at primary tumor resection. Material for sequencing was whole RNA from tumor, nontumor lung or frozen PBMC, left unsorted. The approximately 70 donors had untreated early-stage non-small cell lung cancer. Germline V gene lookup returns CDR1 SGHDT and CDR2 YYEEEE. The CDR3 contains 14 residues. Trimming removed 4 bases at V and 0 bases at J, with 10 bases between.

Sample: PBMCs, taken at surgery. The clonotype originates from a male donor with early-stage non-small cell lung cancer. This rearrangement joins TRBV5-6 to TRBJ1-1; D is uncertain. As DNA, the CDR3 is TGTGCCAGCAGCACCCGATCTATGAACACTGAAGCTTTCTTT. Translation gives CASSTRSMNTEAFF.